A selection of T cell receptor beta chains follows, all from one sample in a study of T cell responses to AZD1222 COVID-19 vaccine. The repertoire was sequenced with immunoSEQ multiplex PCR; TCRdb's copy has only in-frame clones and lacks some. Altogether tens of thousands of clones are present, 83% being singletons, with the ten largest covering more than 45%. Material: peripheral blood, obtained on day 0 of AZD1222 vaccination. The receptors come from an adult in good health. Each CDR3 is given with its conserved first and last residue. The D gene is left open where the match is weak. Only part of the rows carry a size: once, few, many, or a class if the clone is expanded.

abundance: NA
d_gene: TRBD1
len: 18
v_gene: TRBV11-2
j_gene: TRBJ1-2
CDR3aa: CASRTPNPTTGGFYGYTF
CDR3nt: TGTGCCAGCAGGACCCCGAATCCCACGACAGGGGGTTTCTATGGCTACACCTTC

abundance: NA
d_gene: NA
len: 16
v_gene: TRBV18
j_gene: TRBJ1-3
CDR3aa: CASSPLDMSSGNTIYF
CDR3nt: TGTGCCAGCTCACCACTTGATATGAGCTCTGGAAACACCATATATTTT

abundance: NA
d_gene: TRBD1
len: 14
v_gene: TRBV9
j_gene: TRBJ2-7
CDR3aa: CASSVGDRGREQYF
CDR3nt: TGTGCCAGCAGCGTAGGAGACAGGGGGCGGGAGCAGTACTTC

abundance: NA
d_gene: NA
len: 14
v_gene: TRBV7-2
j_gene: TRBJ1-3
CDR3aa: CASIPDPSGNTIYF
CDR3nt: TGTGCCAGCATCCCAGATCCGTCTGGAAACACCATATATTTT

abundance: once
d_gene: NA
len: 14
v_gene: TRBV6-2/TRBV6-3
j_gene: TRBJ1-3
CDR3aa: CASNYSAGGNTIYF
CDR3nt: TGTGCCAGCAATTACTCCGCCGGTGGAAACACCATATATTTT

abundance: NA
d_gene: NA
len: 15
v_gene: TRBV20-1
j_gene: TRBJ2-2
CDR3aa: CSASQARGGSGELFF
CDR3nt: TGCAGTGCTAGTCAAGCCAGGGGGGGGAGCGGGGAGCTGTTTTTT

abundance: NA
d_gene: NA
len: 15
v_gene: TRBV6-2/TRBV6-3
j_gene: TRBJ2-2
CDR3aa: CASSYGSGVPGELFF
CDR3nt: TGTGCCAGCAGTTACGGTTCAGGGGTACCCGGGGAGCTGTTTTTT

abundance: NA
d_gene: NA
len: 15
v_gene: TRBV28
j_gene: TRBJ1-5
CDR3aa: CASSLGGLGNQPQHF
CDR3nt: TGTGCCAGCAGTTTGGGAGGTCTGGGCAATCAGCCCCAGCATTTT

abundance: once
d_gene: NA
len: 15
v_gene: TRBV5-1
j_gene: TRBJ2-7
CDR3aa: CASSFRDTGRYEQYF
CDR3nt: TGCGCCAGCAGCTTTAGGGACACGGGCAGGTACGAGCAGTACTTC

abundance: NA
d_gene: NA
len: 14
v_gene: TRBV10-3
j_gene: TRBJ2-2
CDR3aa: CAISELKVSGELFF
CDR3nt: TGTGCCATCAGTGAGTTGAAGGTTTCCGGGGAGCTGTTTTTT

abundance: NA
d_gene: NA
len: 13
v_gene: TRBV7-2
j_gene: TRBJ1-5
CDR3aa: CASSPTSNQPQHF
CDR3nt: TGTGCCAGCAGCCCTACAAGCAATCAGCCCCAGCATTTT

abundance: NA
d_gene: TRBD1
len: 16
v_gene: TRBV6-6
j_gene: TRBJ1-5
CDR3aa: CASRGTTGDGGQPQHF
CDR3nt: TGTGCCAGCAGGGGAACCACAGGGGATGGAGGTCAGCCCCAGCATTTT

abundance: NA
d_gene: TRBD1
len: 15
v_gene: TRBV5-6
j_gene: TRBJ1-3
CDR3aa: CASSSWTGSGNTIYF
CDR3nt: TGTGCCAGCAGCTCCTGGACAGGCTCTGGAAACACCATATATTTT

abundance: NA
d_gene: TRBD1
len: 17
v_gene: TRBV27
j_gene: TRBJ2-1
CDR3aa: CASSLSVTGGSYNEQFF
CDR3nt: TGTGCCAGCAGTTTATCGGTCACAGGGGGCTCCTACAATGAGCAGTTCTTC

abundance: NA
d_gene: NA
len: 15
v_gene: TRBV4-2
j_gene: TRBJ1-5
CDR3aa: CASSPGGGDNQPQHF
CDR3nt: TGTGCCAGCAGCCCAGGCGGAGGGGACAATCAGCCCCAGCATTTT

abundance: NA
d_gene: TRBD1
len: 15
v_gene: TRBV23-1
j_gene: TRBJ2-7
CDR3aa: CASTLGLRQGYEQYF
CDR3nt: TGCGCCAGCACCCTGGGGTTAAGACAGGGCTACGAGCAGTACTTC

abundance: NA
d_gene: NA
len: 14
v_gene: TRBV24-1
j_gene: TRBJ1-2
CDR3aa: CATSDSGPFYGYTF
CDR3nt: TGTGCCACCAGTGACTCCGGGCCCTTCTATGGCTACACCTTC

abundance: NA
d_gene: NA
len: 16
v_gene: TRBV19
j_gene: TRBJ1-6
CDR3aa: CASSIEGSAYNSPLHF
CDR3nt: TGTGCCAGTAGTATAGAAGGGAGCGCCTATAATTCACCCCTCCACTTT

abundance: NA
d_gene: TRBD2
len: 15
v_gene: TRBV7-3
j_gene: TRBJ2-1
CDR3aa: CASSRTSGGGDEQFF
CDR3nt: TGTGCCAGCAGCCGTACTAGCGGAGGGGGAGATGAGCAGTTCTTC

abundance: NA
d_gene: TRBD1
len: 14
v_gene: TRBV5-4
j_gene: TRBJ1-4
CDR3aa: CASSIGGTGEKLFF
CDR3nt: TGTGCCAGCAGCATTGGAGGGACAGGGGAAAAACTGTTTTTT

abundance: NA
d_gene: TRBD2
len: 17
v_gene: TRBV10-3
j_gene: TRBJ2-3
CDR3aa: CAISESGLAGSTDTQYF
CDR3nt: TGTGCCATCAGTGAGTCTGGACTAGCGGGAAGCACAGATACGCAGTATTTT

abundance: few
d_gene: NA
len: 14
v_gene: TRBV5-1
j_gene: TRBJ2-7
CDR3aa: CASSLGQLVDEQYF
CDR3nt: TGCGCCAGCAGCTTGGGACAGTTGGTCGACGAGCAGTACTTC